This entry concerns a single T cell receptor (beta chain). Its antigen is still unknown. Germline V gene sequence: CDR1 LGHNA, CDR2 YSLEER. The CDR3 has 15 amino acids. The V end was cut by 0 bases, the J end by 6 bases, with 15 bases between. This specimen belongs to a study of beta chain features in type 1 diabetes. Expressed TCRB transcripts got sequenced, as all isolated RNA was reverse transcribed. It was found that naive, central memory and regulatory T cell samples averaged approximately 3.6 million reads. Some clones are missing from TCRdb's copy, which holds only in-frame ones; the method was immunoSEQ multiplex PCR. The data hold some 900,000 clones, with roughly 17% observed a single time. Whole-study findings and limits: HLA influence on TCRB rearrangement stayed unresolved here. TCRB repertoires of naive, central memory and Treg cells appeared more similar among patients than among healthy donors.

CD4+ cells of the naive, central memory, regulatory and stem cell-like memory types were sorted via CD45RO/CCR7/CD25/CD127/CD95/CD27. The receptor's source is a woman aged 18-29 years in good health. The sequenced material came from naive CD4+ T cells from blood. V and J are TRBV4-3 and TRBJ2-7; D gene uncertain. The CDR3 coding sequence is TGCGCCAGCAGCCAAGATGTTACCTGGGCTGCCGAGCAGTACTTC. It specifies CASSQDVTWAAEQYF.